Sequencing of this T cell receptor beta chain was carried out in a study of blood T cell repertoires in COVID-19. The wider study: There were acute and convalescent COVID-19 samples, and they came from the United States, Italy and Spain.

CDR3 length: 17 residues. V dropped 2 bases and J dropped 5; count of bases not matched to a gene: 13. Germline CDR1 ENHRY, CDR2 SYGVKD. In the authors' methods: Cell counts per sample came from amplifying reference gene primers. TCRdb keeps only in-frame clones here, not all; method: immunoSEQ multiplex PCR. D and trimming come from the DNA, and the V and J calls and clone size come from that table. The table includes some 96,000 clones, around nine tenths detected once. The sequenced material came from peripheral blood. The genes are TRBV10-3 and TRBJ1-1; TRBD1 matches at 8 bases. This clonotype originated in a man aged 60 to 69 with acute or convalescent COVID-19. This CDR3 is CAISEDRRDRWGTEAFF. The CDR3 DNA reads TGTGCCATCAGTGAGGACCGGAGGGACAGGTGGGGAACTGAAGCTTTCTTT.